Below, 9 T cell receptor beta chains from the same sample are listed, as sequenced in a study of T-cell memory formation after mild COVID-19. MiXCR was run by TCRdb on the 5' RACE reads, yielding one entry per CDR3 protein. The sample includes 550,000 to 700,000 distinct CDR3 sequences, roughly 18% of them seen just once. Sample: PBMCs or a T cell subset sorted from them (not recorded which). The receptors originated from an adult woman who had mild COVID-19 (a few samples of this study predate the infection). Cell type and time point are not known.

There are a few counts of this clonotype. The chain is built from TRBV4-1 and TRBJ2-7; weak D call: TRBD2 (6 bases). CDR3 size: 14 residues. CDR1 and CDR2 from the germline V gene are MGHRA and YSYEKL. V was trimmed by 2 bases and J by 6 bases, leaving 14 bases between them. CDR3 nucleotides: TGCGCCAGCAGCCAATACCCTACTAGCAGCGAGCAGTACTTC. Translating it yields CASSQYPTSSEQYF.

CDR3 coding DNA: TGTGCCAGCAGCTCCCGTGGGGGCGGGGGACCCTACAATGAGCAGTTCTTC. It yields the protein CASSSRGGGGPYNEQFF. The J gene is TRBJ2-1, the V gene TRBV3-1; perhaps TRBD2 as D (7 bases). This CDR3 region has 17 residues. CDR1 and CDR2 (germline): LGHDT, YNNKEL (reference sequence). V shed 5 bases and J shed 2 bases, with 19 bases lying between them.

CDR3 DNA: TGTGCCACCAGCAGAGAACAGGGACCCTATGGCTACACCTTC. Protein product: CATSREQGPYGYTF. V gene TRBV15 combines with J gene TRBJ1-2; tentative D call: TRBD1 (6 bases). CDR1 is LNHNV, CDR2 YYDKDF, per germline (reference sequence). V gave up 0 bases and J gave up 4 bases, with 9 bases separating them. The CDR3 extends over 14 amino acids.

In this sample, this clonotype turned up many times. This chain uses TRBV7-2 with TRBJ2-5; D perhaps matches TRBD1 (6 bases). There are 15 residues in the CDR3. The ends were cut back, 0 bases at V and 5 bases at J, with 13 bases in the middle. Germline CDR1 is SGHTA and CDR2 is FQGNSA. DNA of the CDR3: TGTGCCAGCAGCTTAGCGGGGGCCTCTTACGAGACCCAGTACTTC. Protein product: CASSLAGASYETQYF.

This chain links TRBV21-1 with TRBJ2-7; TRBD2 was called by the table and not checked on the DNA. TRBV21-1 is designated a pseudogene. This CDR3 is 18 amino acids long. The CDR3 DNA sequence: TGTGCCAGCAGCAAACTGAGGAGGGGACCTCGAAGACGGTACGAGCAGTACTTC. As protein: CASSKLRRGPRRRYEQYF.

The chain recombines TRBV5-1 with TRBJ2-3, with 12 bases that match TRBD2. The V segment lost 0 bases and the J segment 8 bases; nucleotides outside the gene matches: 4. Germline V gene data show CDR1 as SGHRS and CDR2 as YFSETQ. The CDR3 runs 15 residues. Here the CDR3 DNA reads TGCGCCAGCAGCTTGGGACTAGCGGGAGAGGGTACGCAGTATTTT. Translated, it gives CASSLGLAGEGTQYF.

This clonotype occurred a few times. The chain combines TRBV12-3 or TRBV12-4 with TRBJ2-7, with D perhaps TRBD2 (7 bases). V lost 5 bases and J lost 0, with 17 bases in between. The CDR3 consists of 16 residues. In DNA, the CDR3 is TGTGCCAGCAGTCCCTCCATCGGGGGGCACTCCTACGAGCAGTACTTC. Its translation is CASSPSIGGHSYEQYF.

This clonotype was seen ten or more times. The V gene is TRBV7-2, the J gene TRBJ2-1; tentative D call: TRBD2 (6 bases). CDR1 and CDR2 from the germline V gene are SGHTA and FQGNSA. The ends were cut back, 4 bases at V and 12 bases at J, with 19 bases in the middle. The CDR3 is 14 amino acids. The CDR3 coding sequence is TGTGCCAGCAGCTCAGGGACTGGGAGTGCAGGGCAGTTCTTC. Translated, it gives CASSSGTGSAGQFF.

This clonotype has more than one count but fewer than ten. This sequence joins TRBV12-3 or TRBV12-4 and TRBJ2-7; D may correspond to TRBD1 or TRBD2 (7 bases each). Trimming shortened V by 10 bases and J by 3 bases, and 16 bases separated the two germline ends. The CDR3 is 13 residues long. DNA for the CDR3: TGTGCCACACGGGGGGACAGCGGCTACGAGCAGTACTTC. The encoded protein is CATRGDSGYEQYF.